This TCR beta chain was recorded in a study of blood T cell repertoires in COVID-19. In the study overall: Researchers got acute and convalescent COVID-19 samples from the United States, Italy and Spain. PBMCs, B-cell-depleted T cells, or T cells provided the cDNA or gDNA that made up the material.

V lost 4 bases to trimming and J lost 8 bases; unmatched junction nucleotides: 8. CDR1 SGHRS and CDR2 YFSETQ come from the germline V gene. CDR3 length: 13 amino acids. Study processing details: From reference gene primer amplification, estimates of nucleated cell counts were derived. Measured with immunoSEQ multiplex PCR; TCRdb has only the in-frame clones, and not every one. The DNA was the basis for D and trimming; V, J and clone size are from that table. Of tens of thousands of clones in the sample, 70% to 80% were seen once. Sequenced material: peripheral blood. This sequence was found in a man aged 60-69 years with active or convalescent COVID-19. The chain couples TRBV5-1 to TRBJ1-2, with 7 bases identical to TRBD1. As DNA, the CDR3 is TGCGCCAGCAGCCCCGGACAGGTTCAGGGCTACACCTTC. It is translated as CASSPGQVQGYTF.